Here is one TCR beta chain with its context. Its antigen remains unidentified. The data derive from a study of cytomegalovirus exposure and HLA in healthy donors. 60 Vbeta and 13 Jbeta primers were used in PCR. Only in-frame clones appear in the TCRdb table, and some are missing; sequencing was by immunoSEQ multiplex PCR. The sample holds over 85,000 clones; 73% are singletons and the top ten take less than 4%. The CDR3 length is 11 residues. Germline-derived CDR1 and CDR2 are SEHNR and FQNEAQ (reference sequence). Trimming removed 3 bases at V and 6 bases at J, with 6 bases between. Study results and caveats: In a later analysis, CMV-associated beta chains were mostly HLA-associated, it appeared.

The TCR was taken from a man in his forties in good health and CMV-seronegative. The sequenced sample consisted of PBMCs. The rearrangement uses TRBV7-9 and TRBJ2-7, with D unresolved. CDR3 amino acids: CASSFPGEQYF. For the CDR3, the DNA is TGTGCCAGCAGCTTCCCCGGCGAGCAGTACTTC.